The clone carrying this T cell receptor (beta chain) was recorded a few times. Its target is unknown. The data derive from a study of identical twins. Study observations and caveats: Fewer insertions were carried by abundant cord blood beta clonotypes, but none was seen in memory repertoires.

The CDR3 is 12 residues long. V was pared by 0 bases and J by 12 bases, with 9 bases between. Germline CDR1 reads MNHEY; CDR2 reads SVGEGT. TCRdb independently ran MiXCR on the 5' RACE reads; one entry per CDR3 protein. Of 550,000 to 700,000 distinct CDR3 sequences detected, around 20% appear once; the ten largest clones hold approximately 4.5%. These sequences were also reported in another study, on T cells expressing NK-cell markers.

The receptor comes from a woman aged 18-29 years in good health. V and J are TRBV6-2 or TRBV6-3 and TRBJ2-1; D remains unclear. Sequenced material: PBMCs. CDR3 loop: CASSYSLVRQFF. The CDR3 region has the DNA TGTGCCAGCAGTTACTCTCTAGTCAGGCAGTTCTTC.